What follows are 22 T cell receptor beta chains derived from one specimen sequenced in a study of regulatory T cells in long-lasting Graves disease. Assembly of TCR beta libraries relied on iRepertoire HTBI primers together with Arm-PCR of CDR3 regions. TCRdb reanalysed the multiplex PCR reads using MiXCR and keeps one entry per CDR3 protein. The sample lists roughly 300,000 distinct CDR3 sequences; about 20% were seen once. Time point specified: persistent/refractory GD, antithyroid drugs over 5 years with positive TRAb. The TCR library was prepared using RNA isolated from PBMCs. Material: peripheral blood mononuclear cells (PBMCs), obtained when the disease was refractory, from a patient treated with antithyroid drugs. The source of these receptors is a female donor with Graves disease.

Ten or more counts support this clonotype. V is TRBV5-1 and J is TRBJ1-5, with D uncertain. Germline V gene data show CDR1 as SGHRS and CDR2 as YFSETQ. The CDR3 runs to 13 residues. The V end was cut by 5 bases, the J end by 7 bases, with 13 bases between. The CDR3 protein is CASRQRVEQPQHF. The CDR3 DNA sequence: TGCGCCAGCAGGCAGAGGGTGGAGCAGCCCCAGCATTTT. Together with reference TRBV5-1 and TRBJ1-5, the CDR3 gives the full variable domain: KAGVTQTPRYLIKTRGQQVTLSCSPISGHRSVSWYQQTPGQGLQFLFEYFSETQRNKGNFPGRFSGRQFSNSRSEMNVSTLELGDSALYLCASRQRVEQPQHFGDGTRLSIL.

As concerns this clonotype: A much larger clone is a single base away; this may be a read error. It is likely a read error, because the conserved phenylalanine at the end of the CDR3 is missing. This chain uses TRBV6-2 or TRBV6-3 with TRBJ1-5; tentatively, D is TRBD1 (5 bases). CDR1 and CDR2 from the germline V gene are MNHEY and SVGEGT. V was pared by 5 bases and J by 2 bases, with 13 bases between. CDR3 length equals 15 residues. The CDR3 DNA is TGTGCCAGCAGTGAATTCAGGGTAGGCAATCAGCCCCAGCATTCT. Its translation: CASSEFRVGNQPQHS.

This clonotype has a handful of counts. The CDR3 sequence: CATRGALATEAFF. In nucleotides, the CDR3 is TGTGCCACCCGCGGAGCCTTGGCCACTGAAGCTTTCTTT. The J gene is TRBJ1-1, the V gene TRBV19; no reliable D call. This CDR3 is built from 13 residues. V lost 10 bases and J lost 4, with 16 bases in between. The germline V gene encodes CDR1 LNHDA and CDR2 SQIVND (reference sequence).

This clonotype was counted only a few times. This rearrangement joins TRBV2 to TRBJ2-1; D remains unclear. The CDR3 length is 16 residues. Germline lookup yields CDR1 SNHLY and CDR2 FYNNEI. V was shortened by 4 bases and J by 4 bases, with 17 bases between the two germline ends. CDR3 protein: CASSGPGRLNYNEQFF. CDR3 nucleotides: TGTGCCAGCAGTGGTCCCGGACGGTTAAATTACAATGAGCAGTTCTTC. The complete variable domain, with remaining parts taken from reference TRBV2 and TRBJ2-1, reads EPEVTQTPSHQVTQMGQEVILRCVPISNHLYFYWYRQILGQKVEFLVSFYNNEISEKSEIFDDQFSVERPDGSNFTLKIRSTKLEDSAMYFCASSGPGRLNYNEQFFGPGTRLTVL.

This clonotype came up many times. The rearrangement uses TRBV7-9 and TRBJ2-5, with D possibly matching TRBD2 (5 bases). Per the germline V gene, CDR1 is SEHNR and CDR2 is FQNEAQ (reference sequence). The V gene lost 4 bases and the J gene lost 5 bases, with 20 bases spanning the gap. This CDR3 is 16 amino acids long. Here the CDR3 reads CASSYRSSWVRETQYF. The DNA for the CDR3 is TGTGCCAGCAGCTACCGGTCTAGCTGGGTGCGGGAGACCCAGTACTTC.

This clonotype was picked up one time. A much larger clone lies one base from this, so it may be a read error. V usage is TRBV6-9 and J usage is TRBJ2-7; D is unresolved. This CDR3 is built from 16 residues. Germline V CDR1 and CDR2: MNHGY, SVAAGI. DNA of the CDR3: TGTGCCGGCAGTTACGTCTCTCCCCTTCGGATCTACGAGCAGTACTTC. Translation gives CAGSYVSPLRIYEQYF.

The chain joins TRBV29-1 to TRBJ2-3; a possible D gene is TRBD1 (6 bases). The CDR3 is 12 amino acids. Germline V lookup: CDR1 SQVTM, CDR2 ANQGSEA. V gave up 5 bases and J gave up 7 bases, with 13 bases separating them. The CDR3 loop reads CSVSEGQNTQYF. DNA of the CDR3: TGCAGCGTTTCTGAAGGACAGAATACGCAGTATTTT.

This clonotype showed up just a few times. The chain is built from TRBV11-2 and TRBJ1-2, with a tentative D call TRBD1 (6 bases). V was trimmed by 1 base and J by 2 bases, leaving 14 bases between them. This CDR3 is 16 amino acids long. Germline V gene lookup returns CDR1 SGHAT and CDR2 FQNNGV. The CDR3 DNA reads TGTGCCAGCAGCTTAGGCGGGGGCGCTTTGAACTATGGCTACACCTTC. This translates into CASSLGGGALNYGYTF.

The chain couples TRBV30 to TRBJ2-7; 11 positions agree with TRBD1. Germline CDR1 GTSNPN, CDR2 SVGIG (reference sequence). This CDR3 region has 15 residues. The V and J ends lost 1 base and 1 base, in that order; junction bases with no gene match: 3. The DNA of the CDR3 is TGTGCCTGGAGTGGGGGACAGGGGGGATCCTACGAGCAGTACTTC. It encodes CAWSGGQGGSYEQYF.

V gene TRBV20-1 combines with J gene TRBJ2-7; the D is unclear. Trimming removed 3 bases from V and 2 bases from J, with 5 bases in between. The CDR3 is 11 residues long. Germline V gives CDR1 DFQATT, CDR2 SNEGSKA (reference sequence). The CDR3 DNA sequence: TGCAGTGCTAGGGCACCCTACGAGCAGTACTTC. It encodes CSARAPYEQYF.

CDR3 loop: CSVEALGGAYNEQFF. The CDR3 DNA reads as TGCAGCGTTGAAGCCCTGGGGGGGGCCTACAATGAGCAGTTCTTC. V and J are TRBV29-1 and TRBJ2-1; TRBD2 aligns across 7 bases. V gave up 1 base and J gave up 2 bases; unmatched junction bases: 5. The CDR3 has 15 amino acids. Germline CDR1 SQVTM, CDR2 ANQGSEA.

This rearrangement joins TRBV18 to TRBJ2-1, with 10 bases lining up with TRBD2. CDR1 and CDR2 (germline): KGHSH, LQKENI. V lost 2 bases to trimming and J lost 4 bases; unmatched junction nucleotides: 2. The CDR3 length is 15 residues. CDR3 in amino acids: CASSPASGSYNEQFF. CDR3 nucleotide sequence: TGTGCCAGCTCACCAGCTAGCGGGAGTTACAATGAGCAGTTCTTC.

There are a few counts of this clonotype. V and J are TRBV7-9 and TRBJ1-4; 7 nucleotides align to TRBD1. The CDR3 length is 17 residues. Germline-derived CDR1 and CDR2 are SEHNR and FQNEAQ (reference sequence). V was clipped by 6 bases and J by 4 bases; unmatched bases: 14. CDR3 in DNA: TGTGCCAGCAGACCGGGACAGCTGTCGAGATTTAATGAAAAACTGTTTTTT. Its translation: CASRPGQLSRFNEKLFF.

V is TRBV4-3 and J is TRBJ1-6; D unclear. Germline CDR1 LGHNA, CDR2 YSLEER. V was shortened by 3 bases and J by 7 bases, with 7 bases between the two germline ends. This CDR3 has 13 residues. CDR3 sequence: CASSQIGNSPLHF. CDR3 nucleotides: TGCGCCAGCAGCCAGATCGGGAATTCACCCCTCCACTTT.

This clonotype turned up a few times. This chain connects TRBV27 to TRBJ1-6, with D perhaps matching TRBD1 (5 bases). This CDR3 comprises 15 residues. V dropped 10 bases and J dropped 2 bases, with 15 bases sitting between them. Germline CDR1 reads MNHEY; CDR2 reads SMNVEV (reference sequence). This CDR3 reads CATKPRGAYNSPLHF. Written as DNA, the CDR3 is TGTGCCACCAAACCCCGGGGGGCCTATAATTCACCCCTCCACTTT.

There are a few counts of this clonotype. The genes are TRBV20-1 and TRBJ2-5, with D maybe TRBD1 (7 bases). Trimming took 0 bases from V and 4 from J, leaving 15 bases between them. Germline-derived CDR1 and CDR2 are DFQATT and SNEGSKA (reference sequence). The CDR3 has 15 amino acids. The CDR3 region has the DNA TGCAGTGCTAGAGATCTCAGGCGGGACAGAGAGACCCAGTACTTC. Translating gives CSARDLRRDRETQYF.

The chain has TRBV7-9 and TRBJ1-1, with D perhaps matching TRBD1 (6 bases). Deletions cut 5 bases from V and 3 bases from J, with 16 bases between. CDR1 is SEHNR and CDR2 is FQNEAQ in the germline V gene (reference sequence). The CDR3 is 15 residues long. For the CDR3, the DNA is TGTGCCAGCAGCCTAAGTTACAGGGATGACACTGAAGCTTTCTTT. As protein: CASSLSYRDDTEAFF.

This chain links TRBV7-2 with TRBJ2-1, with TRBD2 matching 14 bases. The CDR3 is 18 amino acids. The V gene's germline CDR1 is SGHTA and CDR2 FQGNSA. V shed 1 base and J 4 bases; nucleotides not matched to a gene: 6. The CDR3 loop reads CASSLGLRLAGGYNEQFF. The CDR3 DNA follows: TGTGCCAGCAGCTTAGGTTTGAGACTAGCGGGGGGGTACAATGAGCAGTTCTTC.

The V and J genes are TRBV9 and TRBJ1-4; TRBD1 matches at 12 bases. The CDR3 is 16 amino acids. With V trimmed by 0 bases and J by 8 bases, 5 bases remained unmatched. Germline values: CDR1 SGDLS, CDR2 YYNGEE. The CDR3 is CASSVGTGTGGEKLFF. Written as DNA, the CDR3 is TGTGCCAGCAGCGTAGGAACCGGGACAGGGGGCGAAAAACTGTTTTTT. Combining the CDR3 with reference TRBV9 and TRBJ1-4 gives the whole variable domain DSGVTQTPKHLITATGQRVTLRCSPRSGDLSVYWYQQSLDQGLQFLIQYYNGEERAKGNILERFSAQQFPDLHSELNLSSLELGDSALYFCASSVGTGTGGEKLFFGSGTQLSVL.

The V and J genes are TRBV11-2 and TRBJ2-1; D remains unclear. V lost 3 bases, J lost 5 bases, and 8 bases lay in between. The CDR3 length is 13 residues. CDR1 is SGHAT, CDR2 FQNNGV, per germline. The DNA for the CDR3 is TGTGCCAGCAGCTTTGTTCTCGACAATGAGCAGTTCTTC. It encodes CASSFVLDNEQFF.

Written as DNA, the CDR3 is TGTGCCTGGAGGACGACAGGGGCCCCTAGTAGAGGCTACACCTTC. Its translation is CAWRTTGAPSRGYTF. The rearrangement uses TRBV30 and TRBJ1-2, with TRBD1 matching over 8 bases. The trim removed 3 bases at V and 8 bases at J, leaving 14 bases unmatched. Per germline, CDR1 GTSNPN and CDR2 SVGIG (reference sequence). CDR3 length equals 15 residues.

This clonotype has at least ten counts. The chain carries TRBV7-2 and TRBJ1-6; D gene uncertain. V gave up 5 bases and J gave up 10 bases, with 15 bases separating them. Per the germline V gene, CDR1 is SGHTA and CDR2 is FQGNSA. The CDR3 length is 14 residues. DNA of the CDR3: TGTGCCAGCAGCCCCGGGAACGTCGTCTCACCCCTCCACTTT. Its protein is CASSPGNVVSPLHF.